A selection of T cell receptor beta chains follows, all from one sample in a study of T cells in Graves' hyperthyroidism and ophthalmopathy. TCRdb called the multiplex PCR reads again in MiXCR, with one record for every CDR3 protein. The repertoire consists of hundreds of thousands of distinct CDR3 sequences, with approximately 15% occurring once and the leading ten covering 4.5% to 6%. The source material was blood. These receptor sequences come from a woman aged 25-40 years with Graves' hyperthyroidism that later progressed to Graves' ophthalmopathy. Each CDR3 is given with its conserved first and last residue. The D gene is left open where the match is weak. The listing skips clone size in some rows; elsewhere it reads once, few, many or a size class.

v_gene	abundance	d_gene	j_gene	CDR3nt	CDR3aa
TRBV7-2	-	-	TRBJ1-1	TGTGCCAGCAGCTTAGTATCGGCAGGGAACACTGAAGCTTTCTTT	CASSLVSAGNTEAFF
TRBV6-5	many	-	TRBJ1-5	TGTGCCAGCAGTTACTCGCCCGACCAGCCCCAGCATTTT	CASSYSPDQPQHF
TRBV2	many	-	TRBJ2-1	TGTGCCATAGGGGGCGGGAAGGGGTCCTACAATGAGCAGTTCTTC	CAIGGGKGSYNEQFF
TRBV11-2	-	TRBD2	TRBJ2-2	TGTGCCAGCGCGGGAGAAAAAACCGGGGAGCTGTTTTTT	CASAGEKTGELFF
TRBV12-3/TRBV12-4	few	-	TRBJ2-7	TGTGCCAGCAGGGGGCTAGGCCGGGGGTACGAGCAGTACTTC	CASRGLGRGYEQYF
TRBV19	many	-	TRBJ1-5	TGTGCCAGTAGTAGCGGAAATCCAGGGGAAGGAAAGCCCCAGCATTTT	CASSSGNPGEGKPQHF
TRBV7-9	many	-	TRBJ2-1	TGTGCCAGCAAGGTGGAAGGGGGATTATCTGAGCAGTTCTTC	CASKVEGGLSEQFF
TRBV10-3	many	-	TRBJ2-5	TGTGCCATCAGTGAGTCGACTATGGAGACCCAGTACTTC	CAISESTMETQYF
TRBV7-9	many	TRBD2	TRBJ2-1	TGTGCCAGCAGCCCGCCGGGACTAGCTGCCAACAATGAGCAGTTCTTC	CASSPPGLAANNEQFF
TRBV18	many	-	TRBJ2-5	TGTGCCAGCTCACCGGTTTCTACAACGCCAGGGGAGACCCAGTACTTC	CASSPVSTTPGETQYF
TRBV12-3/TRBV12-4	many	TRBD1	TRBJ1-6	TGTGCCAGCAGCATTAACAGGGGAAGGAACAATTCACCCCTCCACTTT	CASSINRGRNNSPLHF
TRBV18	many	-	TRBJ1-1	TGTGCCAGCTCACCCGAACGGAGAGAACGTTTCTTT	CASSPERRERFF
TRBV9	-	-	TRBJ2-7	TGTGCCAGCAGCCCCCAAGGAGGGACGTTGGACTCCTACGAGCAGTACTTC	CASSPQGGTLDSYEQYF
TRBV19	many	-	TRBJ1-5	TGTGCCAGTAGTATCCAACAGGGTGACAATCAGCCCCAGCATTTT	CASSIQQGDNQPQHF
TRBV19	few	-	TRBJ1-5	TGTGCCAGCAGAGACCCCGGGGGACGGGGGAATCAGCCCCAGCATTTT	CASRDPGGRGNQPQHF
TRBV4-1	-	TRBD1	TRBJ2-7	TGCGCCAGCAGCGTCCCTTCCGGGACAGGGAATTCCTACGAGCAGTCCTTC	CASSVPSGTGNSYEQSF
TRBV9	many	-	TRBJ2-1	TGTGCCAGCAGCGTCGACGGGGACCTGTACAATGAGCAGTTCTTC	CASSVDGDLYNEQFF
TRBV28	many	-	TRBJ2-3	TGTGCCAGCAGTTTTCGGCCGACGAGCGATACGCAGTATTTT	CASSFRPTSDTQYF
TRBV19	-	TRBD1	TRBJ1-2	TGTGCCAGTAGTATCGGGGGCCAGGGACAGGGGCATGGCTACACCTTC	CASSIGGQGQGHGYTF
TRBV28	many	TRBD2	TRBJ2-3	TGTGCCAGCAGTTTCGACCGGGCTAGCGGGAGCACAGATACGCAGTATTTT	CASSFDRASGSTDTQYF
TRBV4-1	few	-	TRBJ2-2	TGCGCCAGCAGCCAAGATGGGCAGGGGGGAACCGGGGAGCTGTTTTTT	CASSQDGQGGTGELFF
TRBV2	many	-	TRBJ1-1	TGTGCCAGCAGTGAAGCGGGGCCCAACCAAGCTTTCTTT	CASSEAGPNQAFF
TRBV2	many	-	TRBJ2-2	TGTGCCAGCCGCATCCAAGGGAGCGGGGAGCTGTTTTTT	CASRIQGSGELFF
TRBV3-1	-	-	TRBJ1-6	TGTGCCAGCAAAGGGGAGGGGACAAGCTCCTATAATTCACCCCTCCACTTT	CASKGEGTSSYNSPLHF
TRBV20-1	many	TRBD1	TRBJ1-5	TGCAGTGCTAGAGATATTGGTAAGGGACAGGGAGGTCAGCCCCAGCATTTT	CSARDIGKGQGGQPQHF
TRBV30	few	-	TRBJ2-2	TGTGCCTGGAGCGCCGAAGGGGAGCTGTTTTTT	CAWSAEGELFF
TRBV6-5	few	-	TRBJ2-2	TGTGCCAGCAGTTACTCGCAGCAGGGTCCCGGGGAGCTGTTTTTT	CASSYSQQGPGELFF
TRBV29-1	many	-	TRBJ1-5	TGCAGCGTTGAAGTCTCCCTAGGGGATCAGCCCCAGCATTTT	CSVEVSLGDQPQHF
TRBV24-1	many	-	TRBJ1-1	TGTGCCACCGGTAGGGGGGGAAGCACTGAAGCTTTCTTT	CATGRGGSTEAFF
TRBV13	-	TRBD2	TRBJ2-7	TGTGCCAGCAGCTTGGGACTAGCGGGAGTCGAATCCTACGAGCAGTACTTC	CASSLGLAGVESYEQYF
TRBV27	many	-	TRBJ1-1	TGTGCCAGTTCCTCTACAGTGACCGAAGCTTTCTTT	CASSSTVTEAFF
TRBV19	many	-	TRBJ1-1	TGTGCCAGTAGTATAGTCCCGAACACTGAAGCTTTCTTT	CASSIVPNTEAFF
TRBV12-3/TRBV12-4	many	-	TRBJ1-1	TGTGCCAGCAGACTCCTTACCACTGAAGCTTTCTTT	CASRLLTTEAFF
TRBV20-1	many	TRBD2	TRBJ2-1	TGCAGTGCTAACCAGCGGGGAAGCTCCTACAATGAGCAGTTCTTC	CSANQRGSSYNEQFF
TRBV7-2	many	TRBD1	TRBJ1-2	TGTGCCAGCAGTCGTTACGGACAGGGAAAGGATGGCTACACCTTC	CASSRYGQGKDGYTF
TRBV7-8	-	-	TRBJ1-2	TGTGCCAGCAGCCCCCGGGGAGGGAGGGACTATGGCTACACCTTC	CASSPRGGRDYGYTF
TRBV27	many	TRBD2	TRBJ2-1	TGTGCCAGCAGTTTTAGCGGGTTGGGTGAGCAGTTCTTC	CASSFSGLGEQFF
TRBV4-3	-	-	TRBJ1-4	TGCGCCAGCAGCCCAGCAGCTCCAACTAATGAAAAACTGTTTTTT	CASSPAAPTNEKLFF
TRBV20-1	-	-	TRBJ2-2	TGCAGTGCTCATACGGGTGGCACGGTGAACACCGGGGAGCTGTTTTTT	CSAHTGGTVNTGELFF
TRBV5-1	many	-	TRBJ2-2	TGCGCCAGCAGCGGGGCCGGGACTGTCACCGGGGAGCTGTTTTTT	CASSGAGTVTGELFF
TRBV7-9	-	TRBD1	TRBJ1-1	TGTGCCAGCAGCGACTCAACAAGGGGGCTAGGGCAAACTGAAGCTTTCTTT	CASSDSTRGLGQTEAFF